These 10 T cell receptor beta chains share one sample of origin, sequenced in a study of OX40 agonist ivuxolimab in advanced cancers. This table comes from immunoSEQ multiplex PCR, and its TCRdb copy is limited to in-frame clones, with some not included. The data contain about 59,000 clones, roughly 93% of them seen just once; the ten biggest clones take up roughly 19%. The sample was CD4+ or CD8+ T cells sorted from blood, taken in a trial of the OX40 agonist ivuxolimab. These receptors all stem from an adult with an advanced solid tumor such as melanoma, head and neck, liver or kidney cancer.

J is TRBJ2-7 and V is TRBV5-6, with D perhaps given as TRBD1 or TRBD2 (6 bases each). Trimming took 4 bases from V and 1 from J, leaving 12 bases between them. Germline V gene data show CDR1 as SGHDT and CDR2 as YYEEEE. This CDR3 spans 14 amino acids. CDR3 DNA sequence: TGTGCCAGCAGCCGAATAGGGGGGTCCTACGAGCAGTACTTC. Amino acids: CASSRIGGSYEQYF.

The chain couples TRBV7-8 to TRBJ2-5; 13 bases align to TRBD2. V was pared by 4 bases and J by 4 bases, with 9 bases of the junction left unmatched. The CDR3 is 17 amino acids. Per germline, CDR1 SGHVS and CDR2 FQNEAQ. The CDR3 is CASSSPGLAGVLETQYF. CDR3 nucleotide sequence: TGTGCCAGCAGCTCCCCCGGACTAGCGGGAGTTCTAGAGACCCAGTACTTC.

This clone was picked up one time. This rearrangement joins TRBV28 to TRBJ2-7; 15 nucleotides agree with TRBD2. CDR1 and CDR2 from the germline V gene are MDHEN and SYDVKM. The junction had 6 bases not matched to a gene; V was cut back by 2 bases and J by 1 base. The CDR3 has 18 amino acids. The CDR3 nucleotides read TGTGCCAGCAGTTTAGAGGGACTAGCGGGGGGACTTTCCTACGAGCAGTACTTC. This encodes CASSLEGLAGGLSYEQYF.

This clone was counted a single time. The genes are TRBV27 and TRBJ1-1; no clear D gene. Germline-derived CDR1 and CDR2 are MNHEY and SMNVEV (reference sequence). V dropped 6 bases and J dropped 11 bases, with 16 bases sitting between them. This CDR3 has 12 amino acids. The CDR3 region has the DNA TGTGCCAGCAGCACGGGTCTTAGGGCGGCTTTCTTT. Protein: CASSTGLRAAFF.

This chain joins TRBV4-2 and TRBJ2-7; D remains unclear. The germline V gene has CDR1 LGHNA and CDR2 YNFKEQ. The length of the CDR3 is 15 residues. Between the trimmed V and J ends, which lost 3 bases and 0 bases, there was a span of 12 bases. The CDR3 reads CASSHELVSSYEQYF. CDR3 nucleotide sequence: TGTGCCAGCAGCCACGAATTGGTCAGCTCCTACGAGCAGTACTTC.

V and J are TRBV7-2 and TRBJ2-1; 14 bases are a match to TRBD2. Germline loops: CDR1 SGHTA, CDR2 FQGNSA. J lost 6 bases, V lost 0 bases, and 7 bases had no gene match. The CDR3 length is 18 residues. The CDR3 spells CASSLALGLAGVPNEQFF. The CDR3 DNA follows: TGTGCCAGCAGCTTAGCTCTGGGACTAGCGGGAGTACCCAATGAGCAGTTCTTC. The complete variable domain, with remaining parts taken from reference TRBV7-2 and TRBJ2-1, reads GAGVSQSPSNKVTEKGKDVELRCDPISGHTALYWYRQSLGQGLEFLIYFQGNSAPDKSGLPSDRFSAERTGGSVSTLTIQRTQQEDSAVYLCASSLALGLAGVPNEQFFGPGTRLTVL.

This chain joins TRBV28 and TRBJ1-4; D may be TRBD1 (5 bases). Germline V gene data show CDR1 as MDHEN and CDR2 as SYDVKM. This CDR3 comprises 17 residues. V lost 6 bases and J 5 bases, leaving 22 bases between the germline ends. The CDR3 DNA sequence: TGTGCCAGCAGCGCCACCTCAGGGATTTTTCCAAATGAAAAACTGTTTTTT. Its protein product is CASSATSGIFPNEKLFF.

The chain links TRBV15 to TRBJ2-5; TRBD1 matches 7 bases. The CDR3 covers 16 residues. Trimming cost V 0 bases and J 1 base; bases outside gene matches: 5. In germline, CDR1 is LNHNV, CDR2 YYDKDF (reference sequence). CDR3 sequence (DNA): TGTGCCACCAGCAGAGAATATAGGGGGCCCCAAGAGACCCAGTACTTC. Its translation: CATSREYRGPQETQYF. Full variable domain (remainder filled in from reference TRBV15 and TRBJ2-5): DAMVIQNPRYQVTQFGKPVTLSCSQTLNHNVMYWYQQKSSQAPKLLFHYYDKDFNNEADTPDNFQSRRPNTSFCFLDIRSPGLGDTAMYLCATSREYRGPQETQYFGPGTRLLVL.

V is TRBV9 and J is TRBJ2-1; 8 bases line up with TRBD2. V was clipped by 2 bases and J by 3 bases; unmatched bases: 10. Germline V gene sequence: CDR1 SGDLS, CDR2 YYNGEE. This CDR3 has 17 residues. CDR3: CASSVGSGKSRYNEQFF. As DNA, the CDR3 is TGTGCCAGCAGCGTGGGTAGCGGGAAGTCGCGCTACAATGAGCAGTTCTTC.

The chain carries TRBV5-6 and TRBJ2-1, with 8 positions matching TRBD2. J gave up 5 bases and V 2 bases, and 3 bases lay outside the gene matches. In germline, CDR1 is SGHDT, CDR2 YYEEEE. This CDR3 contains 14 residues. The CDR3 DNA sequence: TGTGCCAGCAGCTTCCTAGCGGGTGACAATGAGCAGTTCTTC. Translated: CASSFLAGDNEQFF.